These 25 T cell receptor beta chains share one sample of origin, sequenced in a study of cytomegalovirus exposure and HLA in healthy donors. PCR was performed using 60 Vbeta and 13 Jbeta primers. Assay: immunoSEQ multiplex PCR; the TCRdb copy retains only in-frame clones and omits some. The sample lists about 180,000 clones, around 77% seen once, with approximately 2.5% in the top ten. Sequenced material: PBMCs. The receptors originated from a man aged 55 to 70 in good health and CMV-seronegative.

The rearrangement uses TRBV27 and TRBJ1-3, with D possibly being TRBD1 (6 bases). V was cut by 8 bases and J by 3 bases, with 11 bases left in between. The CDR3 extends over 13 amino acids. Per germline, CDR1 MNHEY and CDR2 SMNVEV (reference sequence). Here the CDR3 DNA reads TGTGCCAGCCGCACCAGGGGTGGAAACACCATATATTTT. This translates into CASRTRGGNTIYF.

V is TRBV15 and J is TRBJ2-3, with 9 bases identical to TRBD2. Germline CDR1 is LNHNV and CDR2 is YYDKDF (reference sequence). The CDR3 covers 16 residues. V dropped 3 bases and J dropped 4; count of bases not matched to a gene: 8. The CDR3 bases are TGTGCCACCAGCAGGCAAAGCGGGAGGTCAGCAGATACGCAGTATTTT. It codes for CATSRQSGRSADTQYF.

The CDR3 nucleotides are TGTGCCAGCAGCGCGATACAATACCGGGAGGCTGAAGCTTTCTTT. It translates to CASSAIQYREAEAFF. V gene TRBV6-1 combines with J gene TRBJ1-1; no clear D. Germline loops: CDR1 MNHNS, CDR2 SASEGT. V lost 6 bases and J 6 bases, leaving 20 bases between the germline ends. CDR3 length equals 15 residues.

The chain carries TRBV6-6 and TRBJ2-3; 7 positions match TRBD1. Germline V gene lookup returns CDR1 MNHNY and CDR2 SVGAGI (reference sequence). V was clipped by 6 bases and J by 0 bases; unmatched bases: 6. The CDR3 has 15 amino acids. The CDR3 region has the DNA TGTGCCAGCAGCCTAAACAGGGGAAGCACAGATACGCAGTATTTT. Encoded protein: CASSLNRGSTDTQYF.

The chain employs TRBV5-1 and TRBJ1-1; the D is unclear. V was shortened by 3 bases and J by 1 base, with 13 bases between the two germline ends. Germline CDR1 reads SGHRS; CDR2 reads YFSETQ. CDR3 size: 15 residues. The CDR3 DNA reads TGCGCCAGCAGCTCAGGTTCTTCCGGGAACACTGAAGCTTTCTTT. Its protein is CASSSGSSGNTEAFF.

This chain connects TRBV7-9 to TRBJ1-3; 8 bases match TRBD1. After removal of 2 bases from V and 2 bases from J, the junction contained 5 bases not matched to a gene. The V gene's germline CDR1 is SEHNR and CDR2 FQNEAQ (reference sequence). This CDR3 contains 16 residues. CDR3 DNA sequence: TGTGCCAGCAGCTTACAGACAGGGGAGGCTGGAAACACCATATATTTT. Its protein is CASSLQTGEAGNTIYF.

In its sample, this clone was seen a few times. The J gene is TRBJ2-3, the V gene TRBV27; D gene unclear. Per the germline V gene, CDR1 is MNHEY and CDR2 is SMNVEV (reference sequence). CDR3 length: 12 amino acids. The V gene lost 8 bases and the J gene lost 1 base, with 7 bases spanning the gap. CDR3 sequence (DNA): TGTGCCAGCCGTTCAGGCACAGATACGCAGTATTTT. This codes for CASRSGTDTQYF.

This rearrangement joins TRBV2 to TRBJ1-1, with 9 bases lining up with TRBD1. Losses at the gene ends were 9 bases for V and 1 base for J; bases not matched to a gene: 6. The germline V gene has CDR1 SNHLY and CDR2 FYNNEI. The CDR3 is 14 amino acids. CDR3 bases: TGTGCCAGTCTGGACAGGGGCTGGAACACTGAAGCTTTCTTT. Protein product: CASLDRGWNTEAFF.

The gene calls are TRBV5-4 and TRBJ2-2; 7 bases are a match to TRBD1. CDR1 and CDR2 from the germline V gene are SGHNT and YYREEE (reference sequence). CDR3 size: 15 residues. After removal of 1 base from V and 6 bases from J, the junction contained 6 bases not matched to a gene. The CDR3 nucleotides read TGTGCCAGCAGCTTGACAGGGGTGGTGGCCGGGGAGCTGTTTTTT. Encoded protein: CASSLTGVVAGELFF.

The genes are TRBV7-9 and TRBJ2-5; possible D gene TRBD2, 5 bases. Trimming shortened V by 6 bases and J by 5 bases, and 13 bases separated the two germline ends. The CDR3 has 13 residues. Germline V gives CDR1 SEHNR, CDR2 FQNEAQ (reference sequence). Here the CDR3 DNA reads TGTGCCAGCAGTAGGGAGACTTGGGAGACCCAGTACTTC. As protein: CASSRETWETQYF.

This clone has a handful of counts. The rearrangement joins TRBV5-1 to TRBJ1-1; tentatively, D is TRBD1 (5 bases). There are 14 residues in the CDR3. Trimming cost V 2 bases and J 5 bases, with 13 bases left between them. Germline loops: CDR1 SGHRS, CDR2 YFSETQ. CDR3 loop: CASSLQTGSTEAFF. CDR3 sequence (DNA): TGCGCCAGCAGCTTACAAACAGGTTCGACTGAAGCTTTCTTT.

The V and J genes are TRBV28 and TRBJ1-5; no firm D call. Trimming removed 7 bases from V and 2 bases from J, with 15 bases in between. Germline CDR1 and CDR2: MDHEN and SYDVKM. This CDR3 is built from 15 residues. The CDR3 DNA follows: TGTGCCAGCACCCTATCGGTAGCGGGCAATCAGCCCCAGCATTTT. Translated, it gives CASTLSVAGNQPQHF.

In its sample, this clone was seen a few times. The chain joins TRBV18 to TRBJ2-5; 9 bases match TRBD1. Trimming took 2 bases from V and 1 from J; bases not matched to a gene: 2. The CDR3 has 15 residues. The V gene's germline CDR1 is KGHSH and CDR2 LQKENI. The CDR3 bases are TGTGCCAGCTCACCAGGGACAGGGACCCAAGAGACCCAGTACTTC. It encodes CASSPGTGTQETQYF.

This clone was counted only a few times. The chain combines TRBV19 with TRBJ2-7; 10 nucleotides agree with TRBD1. This CDR3 has 14 residues. The junction had 8 bases not matched to a gene; V was cut back by 7 bases and J by 5 bases. The germline V gene has CDR1 LNHDA and CDR2 SQIVND (reference sequence). This chain's CDR3 is CASNPGQGSDEQYF. Written as DNA, the CDR3 is TGTGCCAGTAATCCGGGACAGGGGTCGGACGAGCAGTACTTC. Variable domain in full (rest from reference TRBV19 and TRBJ2-7): DGGITQSPKYLFRKEGQNVTLSCEQNLNHDAMYWYRQDPGQGLRLIYYSQIVNDFQKGDIAEGYSVSREKKESFPLTVTSAQKNPTAFYLCASNPGQGSDEQYFGPGTRLTVT.

The chain is built from TRBV28 and TRBJ1-5; maybe TRBD1 (6 bases). CDR3 length: 15 residues. The V end lost 7 bases, the J end lost 2 bases, and 15 bases lay between the germline ends. The germline CDR1 and CDR2 sequences are MDHEN and SYDVKM. The CDR3 sequence: CASNNAGGGNQPQHF. As DNA, the CDR3 is TGTGCCAGCAATAACGCGGGGGGCGGCAATCAGCCCCAGCATTTT.

The gene calls are TRBV5-1 and TRBJ1-3; D uncertain. Trimming pared 4 bases from V and 0 bases from J, leaving 17 bases between. The CDR3 is 17 amino acids. Germline values: CDR1 SGHRS, CDR2 YFSETQ. The CDR3, as DNA: TGCGCCAGCAGCGCGTGGTTGACCGGGTCCTCTGGAAACACCATATATTTT. Translating gives CASSAWLTGSSGNTIYF. Using reference TRBV5-1 and TRBJ1-3 for the parts outside the CDR3, the full variable domain is KAGVTQTPRYLIKTRGQQVTLSCSPISGHRSVSWYQQTPGQGLQFLFEYFSETQRNKGNFPGRFSGRQFSNSRSEMNVSTLELGDSALYLCASSAWLTGSSGNTIYFGEGSWLTVV.

The chain links TRBV30 to TRBJ1-5, with D maybe TRBD1 (6 bases). Looked up from germline, CDR1 is GTSNPN and CDR2 is SVGIG (reference sequence). The CDR3 sequence is 13 residues long. V was trimmed by 5 bases and J by 5 bases, leaving 13 bases between them. DNA of the CDR3: TGTGCCTGGGGACAAACAGGGCATCAGCCCCAGCATTTT. Translating gives CAWGQTGHQPQHF.

This clone appeared a few times. The chain uses TRBV6-4 and TRBJ2-3; D remains unclear. Trimming took off 3 bases at V and 0 bases at J, with 10 bases between the two ends. CDR1 MRHNA and CDR2 SNTAGT come from the germline V gene. This CDR3 has 15 residues. The CDR3 loop is CASSEARGSTDTQYF. CDR3 in DNA: TGTGCCAGCAGTGAAGCGCGTGGCAGCACAGATACGCAGTATTTT.

The chain has TRBV6-1 and TRBJ1-1, with a possible D match to TRBD1 (5 bases). This CDR3 spans 13 amino acids. CDR1 and CDR2 (germline): MNHNS, SASEGT. Trimming removed 7 bases at V and 8 bases at J, with 17 bases between. In DNA, the CDR3 is TGTGCCAGCACCTCCCGACCGACAGTAGAAGCTTTCTTT. Translating it yields CASTSRPTVEAFF.

This rearrangement joins TRBV2 to TRBJ2-7; 13 bases line up with TRBD2. The CDR3 has 18 residues. Unmatched junction bases numbered 13, after V lost 5 bases and J lost 3 bases. CDR1 and CDR2 from the germline V gene are SNHLY and FYNNEI. The CDR3 nucleotides are TGTGCCAGCAGTCGGAGGACTAGCGGGGGAAGCTACGGCTACGAGCAGTACTTC. Its protein is CASSRRTSGGSYGYEQYF.

On this clone: A junction boundary mismatches the germline segment, possibly from a read error. The V and J genes are TRBV27 and TRBJ1-2; D is perhaps TRBD1 (6 bases). CDR3 length: 14 residues. CDR1 MNHEY and CDR2 SMNVEV come from the germline V gene (reference sequence). In nucleotides, the CDR3 is TGTGCCAGCAGTCCGCAGGACAGTCTCTATGGCTACCCCTTC. This sequence encodes CASSPQDSLYGYPF.

The chain has TRBV10-3 and TRBJ1-1; TRBD1 matches at 7 bases. V lost 6 bases and J lost 1; bases outside the gene matches: 5. This CDR3 is 14 amino acids long. CDR1 is ENHRY and CDR2 is SYGVKD in the germline V gene. CDR3 in DNA: TGTGCCATCAGGGGAACAGGGGAGAACACTGAAGCTTTCTTT. It translates to CAIRGTGENTEAFF.

The chain employs TRBV5-1 and TRBJ1-3; D uncertain. CDR1 SGHRS and CDR2 YFSETQ come from the germline V gene. Trimming took off 1 base at V and 2 bases at J, with 19 bases between the two ends. The CDR3 contains 18 residues. CDR3 region: CASSLSGGIQAPGNTIYF. The CDR3 coding sequence is TGCGCCAGCAGCTTGTCGGGAGGAATTCAAGCCCCTGGAAACACCATATATTTT. Together with reference TRBV5-1 and TRBJ1-3, the CDR3 gives the full variable domain: KAGVTQTPRYLIKTRGQQVTLSCSPISGHRSVSWYQQTPGQGLQFLFEYFSETQRNKGNFPGRFSGRQFSNSRSEMNVSTLELGDSALYLCASSLSGGIQAPGNTIYFGEGSWLTVV.

This clone turned up a few times. The chain combines TRBV5-5 with TRBJ2-1, with a tentative D call TRBD2 (5 bases). The germline CDR1 and CDR2 sequences are SGHKS and YYEKEE (reference sequence). With 1 base removed from V and 5 bases from J, the gap between germline ends came to 13 bases. CDR3 size: 15 residues. The CDR3: CASSLLSGSNNEQFF. CDR3 sequence (DNA): TGTGCCAGCAGCTTGTTGTCGGGATCTAACAATGAGCAGTTCTTC.

The chain recombines TRBV2 with TRBJ2-5; D unclear. V dropped 2 bases and J dropped 1 base, with 11 bases sitting between them. This CDR3 region has 15 residues. The germline gives CDR1 SNHLY, CDR2 FYNNEI. The CDR3 sequence: CASSEQRTIQETQYF. DNA of the CDR3: TGTGCCAGCAGTGAACAGCGTACGATCCAAGAGACCCAGTACTTC.